A selection of T cell receptor beta chains follows, all from one sample in a study of shared clonotypes between healthy human individuals. Sequenced by immunoSEQ multiplex PCR; TCRdb stores in-frame clones only, minus some. This table has about 1.1 million clones, 70% to 80% appearing once. Sequencing was done on a sample of memory CD4+ T cells from PBMCs. These receptor sequences come from a man between 18 and 35 years old in good health. Some clones in this sample may be carry-over from other donors' samples. The conserved cysteine and the conserved F or W are not part of the CDR3 here. Clone size appears in some rows only: once, few, many, or a class for an expanded clone.

TRBV28,few,ASSFHSGRGHQPQH
TRBV5-1,once,ASSYDLSSYNEQF
TRBV6-5,.,ASSYSMSNYEQY
TRBV15,few,ATSSLPRGRLYEQY
TRBV4-3,.,ASSQSGTGGYGYT
TRBV27,.,ASRSSGRSYEQY
TRBV2,.,ASSGLTADNEKLF
TRBV6-5,.,ASSSPGGSGEQY
TRBV5-1,once,ASSLAGPSGANVLT
TRBV6-1,.,ASSEIRNQPQH
TRBV2,few,ASSEGNTIY
TRBV5-8,few,ASSEKNEQF
TRBV9,.,ASSATGTSGREQY
TRBV2,.,ASRRGTGGVSDTQY
TRBV6-1,.,ASSEPAGVGGELF
TRBV18,.,ASSPARGGYEQY
TRBV18,.,ASSQLFATNEKLF
TRBV14,.,ASSQDLFAEQY
TRBV18,.,ASSPPVSRPETQY
TRBV7-8,few,ASVFSTGGGYEQY
TRBV20-1,.,SARDRVGQY
TRBV28,.,ASAGGRAVETQY